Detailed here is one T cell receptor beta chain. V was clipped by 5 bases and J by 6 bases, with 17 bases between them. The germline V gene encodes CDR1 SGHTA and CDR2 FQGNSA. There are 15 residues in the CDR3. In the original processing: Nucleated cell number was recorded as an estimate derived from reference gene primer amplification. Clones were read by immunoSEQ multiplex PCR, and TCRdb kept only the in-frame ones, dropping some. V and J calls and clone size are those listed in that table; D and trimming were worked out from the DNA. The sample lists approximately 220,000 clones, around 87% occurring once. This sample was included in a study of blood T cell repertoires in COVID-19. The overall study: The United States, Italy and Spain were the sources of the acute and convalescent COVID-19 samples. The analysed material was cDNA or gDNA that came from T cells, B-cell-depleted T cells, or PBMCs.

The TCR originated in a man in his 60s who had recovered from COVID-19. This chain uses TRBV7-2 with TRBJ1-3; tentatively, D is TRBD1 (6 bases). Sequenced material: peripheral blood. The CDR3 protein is CASSAGQGRVNTIYF. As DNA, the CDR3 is TGTGCCAGCAGCGCCGGGCAGGGGCGGGTAAACACCATATATTTT.